This T cell receptor beta chain is drawn from a study of blood T cell repertoires in COVID-19. About the study: Both acute and convalescent COVID-19 samples were obtained from the United States, Italy and Spain.

Per the study methods: Nucleated cell number was recorded as an estimate derived from reference gene primer amplification. Repertoires were generated with immunoSEQ multiplex PCR, while TCRdb's copy carries only in-frame clones and drops some. That table furnishes V, J and clone size, whereas the DNA furnished D and trimming. The table records some 230,000 clones, approximately 90% of them present only once. This study enrolled people aged roughly 18 to 89 from about two dozen US geographic areas. Germline V gives CDR1 SGDLS, CDR2 YYNGEE. Trimming pared 4 bases from V and 1 base from J, leaving 15 bases between. CDR3 size: 16 residues.

The chain is built from TRBV9 and TRBJ2-1; weak D call: TRBD2 (6 bases). Sequencing was done on a sample of PBMCs or T cells enriched from blood (not recorded which). The TCR originated in a woman younger than 35 in a cohort exposed to, infected with or recovered from COVID-19 (not recorded which). For the CDR3, the DNA is TGTGCCAGCAGCCCTCGGGGGACGGAATCCTACAATGAGCAGTTCTTC. Amino acids: CASSPRGTESYNEQFF.